This T cell receptor beta chain came from a study of Ad26.COV2.S vaccination and SARS-CoV-2 variants. The CDR3 has 14 residues. CDR1 is MDHEN and CDR2 is SYDVKM in the germline V gene. V was pared by 5 bases and J by 6 bases, with 13 bases between. The treatment is: over 15 received Ad26.COV2.S at low or high dose, single or two shots; several received placebo; per-sample allocation not given. Sampling happened 63 days after the first vaccine or placebo injection. Using immunoSEQ multiplex PCR, the repertoire was profiled, and TCRdb retains in-frame clones only, with some absent. The data contain roughly 510,000 clones, roughly 87% of them singletons. Notes on this clone: The antigen is not known.

Overall study results and limits: Spike-specific responses of CD8+ and CD4+ T cells were reported to display substantial breadth after vaccination.

This sequence joins TRBV28 and TRBJ1-4, with D possibly matching TRBD1 (6 bases). The receptor's source is a person between 18 and 65 years old who received the Ad26.COV2.S COVID-19 vaccine or a placebo. The sample consisted of peripheral blood, taken in a trial of Ad26.COV2.S vaccine versus placebo. The DNA of the CDR3 is TGTGCCAGCAGTCAAGACAGGTTGGATGAAAAACTGTTTTTT. It translates to CASSQDRLDEKLFF.